This T cell receptor (beta chain) was obtained from a study of PD-1 blockade in classical Hodgkin lymphoma. The study's findings and limits: Reported findings placed baseline TCR diversity lower in newly diagnosed patients (compared with healthy donors). Exclusion applied to patients who initiated nivolumab less than 1 year following ASCT.

This clone was recorded a few times. The antigen is unknown. Sequenced by immunoSEQ multiplex PCR; TCRdb stores in-frame clones only, minus some. The sample has around 17,000 clones, roughly 80% seen once. The length of the CDR3 is 18 residues. Germline values: CDR1 SGHRS, CDR2 YFSETQ. The V and J ends lost 0 bases and 1 base, in that order; junction bases with no gene match: 11. Sample time point: cycle 4 day 1 (C4D1), after around six weeks of nivolumab. All the patients suffered relapse after autologous stem cell transplantation, and brentuximab vedotin exposure differed. J is TRBJ2-5 and V is TRBV5-1; the match to TRBD2 covers 8 bases. The receptor's source is a human donor with classical Hodgkin lymphoma. Specimen: peripheral blood mononuclear cells (PBMCs), collected before the fourth cycle of nivolumab. CDR3 DNA sequence: TGCGCCAGCAGCTTGGGTTTTTCCCAGCGGGGGCCCCAAGAGACCCAGTACTTC. It yields the protein CASSLGFSQRGPQETQYF.